Shown below are 14 T cell receptor beta chains from a single sample sequenced in a study of blood T cell repertoires in COVID-19. Profiled with immunoSEQ multiplex PCR; TCRdb holds only in-frame clones, not every one. The profile shows 80,000 to 95,000 clones, about nine tenths of them singletons. The sequenced material came from peripheral blood. The source of these receptors is a man aged 45-65 years with active or convalescent COVID-19.

The chain combines TRBV25-1 with TRBJ1-2; no reliable D call. Looked up from germline, CDR1 is MGHDK and CDR2 is SYGVNS. The CDR3 covers 13 residues. The V and J ends lost 1 base and 8 bases respectively, with 11 bases between them. The CDR3 DNA sequence: TGTGCCAGCAGTGAATTGGCCTCCCGAGGCTACACCTTC. Protein sequence: CASSELASRGYTF.

This chain links TRBV5-6 with TRBJ1-1; D is undetermined. The CDR3 is 14 residues long. Germline values: CDR1 SGHDT, CDR2 YYEEEE. With 4 bases removed from V and 5 bases from J, the gap between germline ends came to 15 bases. CDR3 protein: CASSPRRTSTEAFF. The CDR3 bases are TGTGCCAGCAGCCCTAGGAGGACCTCGACTGAAGCTTTCTTT.

The chain recombines TRBV10-2 with TRBJ2-7; 7 positions match TRBD1. There are 14 residues in the CDR3. The germline gives CDR1 WSHSY, CDR2 SAAADI. After removal of 6 bases from V and 3 bases from J, the junction contained 8 bases not matched to a gene. For the CDR3, the DNA is TGCGCCAGCAGCGTAGAGGGGGCGGGCTACGAGCAGTACTTC. Its protein product is CASSVEGAGYEQYF.

The chain is built from TRBV28 and TRBJ1-4; 8 bases agree with TRBD1. Germline V gene data show CDR1 as MDHEN and CDR2 as SYDVKM. The CDR3 is made up of 14 amino acids. Trimming removed 6 bases from V and 8 bases from J; junction bases left unmatched: 8. As DNA, the CDR3 is TGTGCCAGCAGAACCCAGGGGGCCCACGAAAAACTGTTTTTT. It codes for CASRTQGAHEKLFF.

The J gene is TRBJ2-6, the V gene TRBV29-1; tentative D call: TRBD2 (5 bases). The germline V gene encodes CDR1 SQVTM and CDR2 ANQGSEA. CDR3 size: 13 residues. The germline V and J ends were trimmed by 3 bases and 8 bases, with 11 bases remaining between them. The CDR3 DNA reads as TGCAGCGTTGAGACCGGGGTTTCCAACGTCCTGACTTTC. Translating gives CSVETGVSNVLTF.

This chain uses TRBV28 with TRBJ1-4; D gene unclear. The CDR3 runs 16 residues. The germline V and J ends were trimmed by 5 bases and 0 bases, with 13 bases remaining between them. CDR1 and CDR2 (germline): MDHEN, SYDVKM. The CDR3 is CASSTPRLATNEKLFF. The CDR3 DNA is TGTGCCAGCAGTACTCCCCGCCTTGCAACTAATGAAAAACTGTTTTTT.

The chain recombines TRBV5-1 with TRBJ2-1; 8 bases are shared with TRBD1. Germline loops: CDR1 SGHRS, CDR2 YFSETQ. CDR3 size: 15 residues. The J segment lost 0 bases and the V segment lost 4 bases, leaving 3 bases of the junction unmatched. The CDR3 region is CASSKGQGSYNEQFF. The DNA of the CDR3 is TGCGCCAGCAGCAAAGGACAGGGCTCCTACAATGAGCAGTTCTTC. Full variable domain (remainder filled in from reference TRBV5-1 and TRBJ2-1): KAGVTQTPRYLIKTRGQQVTLSCSPISGHRSVSWYQQTPGQGLQFLFEYFSETQRNKGNFPGRFSGRQFSNSRSEMNVSTLELGDSALYLCASSKGQGSYNEQFFGPGTRLTVL.

The rearrangement links TRBV7-2 to TRBJ1-2, with D uncertain. Between the trimmed V and J ends, which lost 3 bases and 3 bases, there was a span of 11 bases. The CDR3 is made up of 14 amino acids. The V gene's germline CDR1 is SGHTA and CDR2 FQGNSA. CDR3 in DNA: TGTGCCAGCAGCTTGGGGAGGGAGGACTATGGCTACACCTTC. It yields the protein CASSLGREDYGYTF.

This clone appeared a few times. The V call is TRBV10-3, the J call TRBJ2-2, with 10 bases that match TRBD1. V lost 2 bases and J lost 7; bases outside the gene matches: 10. The V gene's germline CDR1 is ENHRY and CDR2 SYGVKD. The CDR3 covers 17 residues. The CDR3 sequence is CAISERQGASRGGELFF. The DNA of the CDR3 is TGTGCCATCAGTGAGAGACAGGGGGCTTCACGGGGCGGGGAGCTGTTTTTT.

The chain carries TRBV5-4 and TRBJ2-7; D may be TRBD1 (6 bases). From germline, CDR1 is SGHNT and CDR2 YYREEE (reference sequence). CDR3 length: 15 residues. Trimming stripped 4 bases from V and 1 base from J, with 15 bases between. CDR3 nucleotide sequence: TGTGCCAGCAGCGCTAAAGGGGGAAGGTCCTACGAGCAGTACTTC. It translates to CASSAKGGRSYEQYF.

The V gene is TRBV19, the J gene TRBJ1-1; tentative D call: TRBD1 (6 bases). CDR3 length equals 15 residues. The V gene lost 0 bases and the J gene lost 4 bases, with 12 bases spanning the gap. Germline V gene lookup returns CDR1 LNHDA and CDR2 SQIVND (reference sequence). CDR3 DNA: TGTGCCAGTAGTATAGATGGGGGCGCGAGCACTGAAGCTTTCTTT. This codes for CASSIDGGASTEAFF.

This clone was seen just once. V gene TRBV6-5 combines with J gene TRBJ2-1; a weak D match, TRBD2 (5 bases). Germline values: CDR1 MNHEY, CDR2 SVGAGI. V was shortened by 0 bases and J by 6 bases, with 15 bases between the two germline ends. CDR3 length: 16 residues. The CDR3 sequence is CASSYSMSPGSNEQFF. CDR3 nucleotides: TGTGCCAGCAGTTACTCGATGTCGCCGGGGAGCAATGAGCAGTTCTTC.

The chain is built from TRBV5-6 and TRBJ1-6, with D perhaps TRBD1 (5 bases). V was cut by 4 bases and J by 13 bases, with 15 bases left in between. Germline loops: CDR1 SGHDT, CDR2 YYEEEE. The CDR3 contains 13 residues. CDR3 coding DNA: TGTGCCAGCAGCCGCGACAGAAAAACGCCCCTCCACTTT. It codes for CASSRDRKTPLHF. Variable domain in full (rest from reference TRBV5-6 and TRBJ1-6): DAGVTQSPTHLIKTRGQQVTLRCSPKSGHDTVSWYQQALGQGPQFIFQYYEEEERQRGNFPDRFSGHQFPNYSSELNVNALLLGDSALYLCASSRDRKTPLHFGNGTRLTVT.

This clone came up a few times. This sequence joins TRBV19 and TRBJ2-7, with D tentatively TRBD1 (6 bases). This CDR3 comprises 14 residues. Per the germline V gene, CDR1 is LNHDA and CDR2 is SQIVND (reference sequence). The ends were cut back, 9 bases at V and 0 bases at J, with 15 bases in the middle. As DNA, the CDR3 is TGTGCCAGAAGGAGCAGGGGAAGCTCCTACGAGCAGTACTTC. It is translated as CARRSRGSSYEQYF.